The rows below give T cell receptor beta chains drawn from one sample of a study of T cell changes during pregnancy in multiple sclerosis. Method: immunoSEQ multiplex PCR; TCRdb's copy keeps in-frame clones and lacks some. The sample includes under 85,000 clones, approximately 89% seen only once; the top ten take approximately 1.5%. This sample comprised peripheral blood, obtained in the third trimester of pregnancy. These receptors were obtained from a female donor in good health, enrolled as a control in a pregnancy study. Both conserved end residues are part of each CDR3. A D gene is named only where the DNA matches it firmly. The size field is filled for only some rows; it gives once, few, many or a size class.

d_call	clone_size	v_call	j_call	cdr3_length	cdr3_aa	cdr3_nt
NA	once	TRBV6-4	TRBJ1-6	13	CASIEGRGSPLHF	TGTGCCAGCATTGAAGGAAGAGGTTCACCCCTCCACTTT
NA	NA	TRBV4-3	TRBJ2-3	14	CASSQVQDPDTQYF	TGCGCCAGCAGCCAAGTTCAGGATCCAGATACGCAGTATTTT
NA	few	TRBV28	TRBJ2-2	13	CASSSTAVGELFF	TGTGCCAGCAGTTCGACCGCGGTGGGGGAGCTGTTTTTT
NA	NA	TRBV29-1	TRBJ1-4	12	CSVAGSNEKLFF	TGCAGCGTTGCGGGGTCCAATGAAAAACTGTTTTTT
NA	NA	TRBV6-5	TRBJ1-1	12	CASRMSGTEAFF	TGTGCCAGCAGAATGTCGGGCACTGAAGCTTTCTTT
TRBD2	NA	TRBV7-7	TRBJ2-2	17	CASSRGLAGGPSGELFF	TGTGCTAGCAGCAGAGGACTAGCGGGGGGGCCGAGCGGGGAGCTGTTTTTT
NA	NA	TRBV5-6	TRBJ2-2	16	CASSLGGGGVGRELFF	TGTGCCAGCAGCTTGGGTGGAGGGGGCGTAGGCCGGGAGCTGTTTTTT
TRBD1	NA	TRBV30	TRBJ1-5	12	CAWDRGGQPQHF	TGTGCCTGGGACAGGGGCGGTCAGCCCCAGCATTTT
TRBD2	NA	TRBV11-2	TRBJ2-5	17	CASSLSGPPQGQETQYF	TGTGCCAGCAGCCTTAGCGGGCCCCCCCAAGGCCAAGAGACCCAGTACTTC
NA	NA	TRBV27	TRBJ2-5	13	CASSLVREETQYF	TGTGCCAGCAGTTTAGTCAGGGAAGAGACCCAGTACTTC
TRBD1	NA	TRBV7-2	TRBJ2-7	15	CASSLGLTGIDEQYF	TGTGCCAGCAGCCTGGGGCTGACAGGGATCGACGAGCAGTACTTC
TRBD1	once	TRBV19	TRBJ1-6	19	CASTAAPGQGGSYNSPLHF	TGTGCCAGTACCGCCGCACCGGGACAGGGGGGCTCCTATAATTCACCCCTCCACTTT
NA	NA	TRBV7-8	TRBJ1-1	16	CASNTRGGVMNTEAFF	TGTGCCAGCAACACTCGGGGGGGAGTTATGAACACTGAAGCTTTCTTT
NA	NA	TRBV6-1	TRBJ2-1	15	CASTLEGTGANEQFF	TGTGCCAGCACTCTAGAGGGGACTGGGGCCAATGAGCAGTTCTTC
NA	NA	TRBV11-1	TRBJ1-3	15	CASSLRERPGNTIYF	TGTGCCAGCAGCCTCCGGGAGAGGCCTGGAAACACCATATATTTT
TRBD1	NA	TRBV5-6	TRBJ1-6	16	CASSLDRGPYNSPLHF	TGTGCCAGCAGCCTGGACAGGGGCCCCTATAATTCACCCCTCCACTTT
TRBD1	NA	TRBV28	TRBJ1-2	15	CASSTGTGGSYGYTF	TGTGCCAGCAGCACAGGGACAGGGGGTTCCTATGGCTACACCTTC
TRBD2	NA	TRBV9	TRBJ2-3	17	CASSFRGSGGPSDTQYF	TGTGCCAGCAGCTTCAGGGGTAGCGGGGGGCCGTCAGATACGCAGTATTTT
TRBD1	NA	TRBV27	TRBJ1-4	14	CASRRQGAGEKLFF	TGTGCCAGCAGGCGACAGGGGGCTGGTGAAAAACTGTTTTTT
TRBD1	NA	TRBV18	TRBJ1-6	15	CASSPIGTENSPLHF	TGTGCCAGCTCACCAATTGGGACAGAAAATTCACCCCTCCACTTT
NA	NA	TRBV15	TRBJ2-1	16	CATSRDWGTRVGEQFF	TGTGCCACCAGCAGAGATTGGGGGACACGAGTTGGGGAGCAGTTCTTC
NA	NA	TRBV5-4	TRBJ2-7	15	CASSLGGGASYEQYF	TGTGCCAGCAGCTTGGGGGGGGGCGCCTCCTACGAGCAGTACTTC
NA	NA	TRBV7-3	TRBJ1-5	13	CASSPNTNQPQHF	TGTGCCAGCAGCCCGAACACCAATCAGCCCCAGCATTTT
TRBD1	NA	TRBV4-2	TRBJ2-2	17	CASSQGAGTGDTGELFF	TGTGCCAGCAGCCAAGGGGCCGGGACAGGGGACACCGGGGAGCTGTTTTTT
TRBD1	NA	TRBV7-2	TRBJ2-7	14	CASSPGTVTYEQYF	TGTGCCAGCAGCCCCGGGACAGTCACTTACGAGCAGTACTTC
TRBD1	once	TRBV13	TRBJ1-2	15	CASAQYRGANYGYTF	TGTGCCAGCGCCCAATACAGGGGAGCTAACTATGGCTACACCTTC
NA	NA	TRBV7-9	TRBJ2-2	15	CASNLGGDSTGELFF	TGTGCCAGCAACTTAGGCGGGGACAGCACCGGGGAGCTGTTTTTT
TRBD1	NA	TRBV5-6	TRBJ1-2	14	CASSGKQGRNGYTF	TGTGCCAGCAGCGGGAAACAGGGGAGGAATGGCTACACCTTC
TRBD2	NA	TRBV5-6	TRBJ2-1	14	CASSWALAGSEQFF	TGTGCCAGCAGCTGGGCTCTAGCGGGTTCTGAGCAGTTCTTC
NA	once	TRBV10-3	TRBJ2-2	14	CALRAGTLAGELFF	TGTGCCCTCCGAGCGGGCACTCTAGCCGGGGAGCTGTTTTTT
TRBD1	NA	TRBV5-4	TRBJ2-5	17	CASSLNRGTPGEETQYF	TGTGCCAGCAGCCTCAACAGGGGCACTCCCGGCGAAGAGACCCAGTACTTC
NA	NA	TRBV9	TRBJ1-1	14	CASSVSGENTEAFF	TGTGCCAGCAGCGTATCTGGAGAGAACACTGAAGCTTTCTTT
TRBD2	NA	TRBV12-5	TRBJ2-3	19	CASGLVRSGGSQNTDTQYF	TGTGCTAGTGGTTTGGTACGGAGCGGGGGATCACAAAACACAGATACGCAGTATTTT
NA	few	TRBV5-6	TRBJ1-1	12	CASSFWATEAFF	TGTGCCAGCAGCTTCTGGGCCACTGAAGCTTTCTTT
NA	NA	TRBV28	TRBJ2-7	15	CASSFSRGLPYEQYF	TGTGCCAGCAGTTTCTCCAGGGGTCTCCCCTACGAGCAGTACTTC
NA	NA	TRBV27	TRBJ2-1	14	CASTSRGDGNEQFF	TGTGCCAGCACCTCCCGGGGAGACGGGAATGAGCAGTTCTTC
NA	NA	TRBV5-4	TRBJ1-2	13	CASSHLANYGYTF	TGTGCCAGCAGCCATCTAGCTAACTATGGCTACACCTTC
NA	NA	TRBV25-1	TRBJ2-2	16	CASSDGRKGGTGELFF	TGTGCCAGCAGTGACGGAAGGAAAGGGGGAACCGGGGAGCTGTTTTTT
NA	NA	TRBV9	TRBJ2-1	14	CASSVTGQYNEQFF	TGTGCCAGCAGCGTAACTGGGCAGTACAATGAGCAGTTCTTC
NA	NA	TRBV7-2	TRBJ2-1	12	CASSFKYNEQFF	TGTGCCAGCAGCTTTAAATACAATGAGCAGTTCTTC
NA	NA	TRBV27	TRBJ1-1	13	CASSLGRYTEAFF	TGTGCCAGCAGTTTAGGGCGATACACTGAAGCTTTCTTT
NA	NA	TRBV28	TRBJ2-1	16	CASSFGRRKSGNEQFF	TGTGCCAGCAGTTTTGGGCGCAGGAAATCGGGAAATGAGCAGTTCTTC
NA	NA	TRBV7-3	TRBJ2-7	13	CASSLSPDYEQYF	TGTGCCAGCAGCTTATCTCCAGACTACGAGCAGTACTTC
TRBD2	NA	TRBV7-6	TRBJ2-1	16	CASTKAGLAGYNEQFF	TGTGCCAGCACCAAAGCGGGTCTAGCGGGTTACAATGAGCAGTTCTTC
TRBD1	NA	TRBV4-3	TRBJ2-1	15	CASSQRQGLYNEQFF	TGCGCCAGCAGCCAACGACAGGGGCTTTACAATGAGCAGTTCTTC
NA	NA	TRBV5-1	TRBJ2-3	14	CASSLAPGTDTQYF	TGCGCCAGCAGCTTGGCCCCCGGCACAGATACGCAGTATTTT
NA	NA	TRBV15	TRBJ2-2	15	CATSLDLQNTGELFF	TGTGCCACCAGCCTAGACTTACAGAACACCGGGGAGCTGTTTTTT
NA	NA	TRBV7-2	TRBJ1-6	14	CASSLSTGNSPLHF	TGTGCCAGCAGCTTAAGTACAGGGAATTCACCCCTCCACTTT
TRBD2	once	TRBV4-3	TRBJ2-1	16	CASSPSGLAGGDEQFF	TGCGCCAGCAGCCCTTCGGGACTAGCGGGGGGGGATGAGCAGTTCTTC
NA	NA	TRBV6-1	TRBJ1-1	13	CASSETRNTEAFF	TGTGCCAGCAGTGAAACGCGGAACACTGAAGCTTTCTTT
TRBD1	NA	TRBV4-2	TRBJ1-1	15	CASSQVGQGNTEAFF	TGTGCCAGCAGCCAAGTGGGACAGGGCAACACTGAAGCTTTCTTT